This is a list of T cell receptor beta chains from one sample in a study of OX40 agonist ivuxolimab in advanced cancers. The table came from immunoSEQ multiplex PCR; TCRdb's copy has only in-frame clones and leaves some out. The sample yields about 67,000 clones, roughly 84% seen once. This material consisted of CD4+ or CD8+ T cells sorted from blood, taken in a trial of the OX40 agonist ivuxolimab. These receptors all come from an adult with an advanced solid tumor such as melanoma, head and neck, liver or kidney cancer. Both conserved end residues are part of each CDR3. D genes are given only for firm matches. Clone size is given for some rows only: seen once, a few or many times, or a class if the clone is expanded.

d_call,v_call,clone_size,j_call,cdr3_nt,cdr3_aa
NA,TRBV7-2,NA,TRBJ1-2,TGTGCCAGCAGCTTAGGGAGGACGGTCTATGGCTACACCTTC,CASSLGRTVYGYTF
NA,TRBV5-1,NA,TRBJ1-4,TGCGCCAGCAGCGATCTTGCAACTAATGAAAAACTGTTTTTT,CASSDLATNEKLFF
NA,TRBV6-5,NA,TRBJ1-3,TGTGCCAGCAGTTACGACGGGGTGGCCGGGAGAAACACCATATATTTT,CASSYDGVAGRNTIYF
NA,TRBV2,NA,TRBJ1-4,TGTGCCAGCGGTCGAATGGGTAATGAAAAACTGTTTTTT,CASGRMGNEKLFF
NA,TRBV7-9,NA,TRBJ1-2,TGTGCCAGCAGCCACCGGACCGGGGAGATTTTAGGCTACACCTTC,CASSHRTGEILGYTF
NA,TRBV7-2,NA,TRBJ1-2,TGTGCCAGCAGCTTTAAGGGGATTCCTGGCTACACCTTC,CASSFKGIPGYTF
NA,TRBV5-4,NA,TRBJ2-5,TGTGCCAGCAGCTTGGAGGACAGAGGGGAGACCCAGTACTTC,CASSLEDRGETQYF
NA,TRBV2,NA,TRBJ1-4,TGTGCCAGCACCGCAGGCGAAAAACTGTTTTTT,CASTAGEKLFF
NA,TRBV5-1,once,TRBJ1-2,TGCGCCAGCAGGGGGGCGCATTATGGCTACACCTTC,CASRGAHYGYTF
NA,TRBV18,NA,TRBJ1-1,TGTGCCAGCTCACAGTTAAGGGGGGGGCTGGTGGCTGAAGCTTTCTTT,CASSQLRGGLVAEAFF
NA,TRBV18,NA,TRBJ2-1,TGTGCCAGCTCAGAGACACAGAGCTCCTACAATGAGCAGTTCTTC,CASSETQSSYNEQFF
NA,TRBV2,NA,TRBJ2-5,TGTGCCAGCAGTGAAGCGCAGAGGACCCAGTACTTC,CASSEAQRTQYF
TRBD1,TRBV18,few,TRBJ1-2,TGTGCCAGCTCACGCCGAGGGGGACAGGGTCGCCATGGCTACACCTTC,CASSRRGGQGRHGYTF
NA,TRBV7-2,NA,TRBJ2-7,TGTGCCAGCAGCTTAAGGCACGAGCAGTACTTC,CASSLRHEQYF
NA,TRBV7-2,NA,TRBJ2-5,TGTGCCAGCAGCAGATACGGGACTCTGGGGGAGACCCAGTACTTC,CASSRYGTLGETQYF
NA,TRBV19,NA,TRBJ1-5,TGTGCCAGTAGTCGGACAGAGCTTCAGCCCCAGCATTTT,CASSRTELQPQHF
NA,TRBV4-1,NA,TRBJ2-2,TGCGCCAGCAGGGGTCAGCGCACCGGGGAGCTGTTTTTT,CASRGQRTGELFF
TRBD1,TRBV14,NA,TRBJ2-4,TGTGCCAGCAGCCGAATCAGGGGGAACATTCAGTACTTC,CASSRIRGNIQYF
NA,TRBV25-1,NA,TRBJ1-2,TGTGCCAGCAGTGTCACGGCAGGGGTTATCTACACCTTC,CASSVTAGVIYTF